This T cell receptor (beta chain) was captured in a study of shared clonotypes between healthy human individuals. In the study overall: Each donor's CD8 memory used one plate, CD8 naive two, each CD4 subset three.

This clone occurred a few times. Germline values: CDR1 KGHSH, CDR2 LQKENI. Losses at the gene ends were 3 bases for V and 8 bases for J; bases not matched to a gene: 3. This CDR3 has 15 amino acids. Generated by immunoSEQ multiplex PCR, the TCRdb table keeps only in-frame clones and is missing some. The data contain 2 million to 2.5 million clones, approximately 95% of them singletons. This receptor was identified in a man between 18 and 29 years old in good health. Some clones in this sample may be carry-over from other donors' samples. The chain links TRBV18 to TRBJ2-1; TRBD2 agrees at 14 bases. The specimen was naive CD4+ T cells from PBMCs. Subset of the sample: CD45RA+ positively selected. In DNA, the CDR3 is TGTGCCAGCTCACCGTCGGGACTAGCGGGAGATGAGCAGTTCTTC. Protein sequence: CASSPSGLAGDEQFF.